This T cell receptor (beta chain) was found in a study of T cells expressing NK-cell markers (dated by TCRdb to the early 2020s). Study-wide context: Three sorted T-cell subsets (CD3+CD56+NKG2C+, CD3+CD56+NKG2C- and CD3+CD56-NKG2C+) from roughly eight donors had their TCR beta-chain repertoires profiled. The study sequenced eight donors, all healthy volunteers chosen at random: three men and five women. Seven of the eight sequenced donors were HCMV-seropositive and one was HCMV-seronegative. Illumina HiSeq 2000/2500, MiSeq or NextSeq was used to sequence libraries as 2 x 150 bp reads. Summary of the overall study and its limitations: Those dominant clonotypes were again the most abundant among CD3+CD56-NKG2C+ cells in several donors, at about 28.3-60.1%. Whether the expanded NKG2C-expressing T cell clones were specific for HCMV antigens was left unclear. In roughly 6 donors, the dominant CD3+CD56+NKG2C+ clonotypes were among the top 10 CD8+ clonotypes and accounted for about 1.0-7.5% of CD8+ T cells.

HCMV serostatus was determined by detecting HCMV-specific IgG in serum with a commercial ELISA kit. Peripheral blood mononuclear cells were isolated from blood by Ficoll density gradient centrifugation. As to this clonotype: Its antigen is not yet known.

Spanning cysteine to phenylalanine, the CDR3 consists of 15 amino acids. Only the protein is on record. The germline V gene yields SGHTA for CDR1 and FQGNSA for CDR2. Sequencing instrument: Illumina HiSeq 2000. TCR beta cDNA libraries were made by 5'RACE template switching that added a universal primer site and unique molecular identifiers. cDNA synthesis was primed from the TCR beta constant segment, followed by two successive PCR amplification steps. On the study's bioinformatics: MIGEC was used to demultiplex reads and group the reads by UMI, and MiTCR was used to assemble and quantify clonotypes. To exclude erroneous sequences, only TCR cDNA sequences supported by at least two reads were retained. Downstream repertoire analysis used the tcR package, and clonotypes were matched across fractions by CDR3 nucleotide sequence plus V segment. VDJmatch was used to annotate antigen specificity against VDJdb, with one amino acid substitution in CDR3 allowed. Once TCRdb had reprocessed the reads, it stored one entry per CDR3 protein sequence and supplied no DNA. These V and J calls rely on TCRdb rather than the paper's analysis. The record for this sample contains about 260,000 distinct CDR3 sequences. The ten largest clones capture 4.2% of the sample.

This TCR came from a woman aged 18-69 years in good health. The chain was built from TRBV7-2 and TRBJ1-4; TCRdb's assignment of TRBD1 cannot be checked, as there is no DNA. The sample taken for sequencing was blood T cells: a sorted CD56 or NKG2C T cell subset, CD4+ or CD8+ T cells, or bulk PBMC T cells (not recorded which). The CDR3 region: CASSSQTGRNEKLFF.